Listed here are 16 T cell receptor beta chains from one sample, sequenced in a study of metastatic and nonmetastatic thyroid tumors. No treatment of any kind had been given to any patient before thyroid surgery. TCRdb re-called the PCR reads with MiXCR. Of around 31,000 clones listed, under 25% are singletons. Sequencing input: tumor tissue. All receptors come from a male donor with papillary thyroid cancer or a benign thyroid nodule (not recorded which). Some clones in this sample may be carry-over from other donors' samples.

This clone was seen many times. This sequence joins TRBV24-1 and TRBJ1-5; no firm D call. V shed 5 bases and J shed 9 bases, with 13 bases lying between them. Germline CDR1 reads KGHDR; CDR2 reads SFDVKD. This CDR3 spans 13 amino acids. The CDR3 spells CATSGGFTGPQHF. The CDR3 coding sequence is TGTGCCACCAGTGGAGGGTTTACTGGGCCCCAGCATTTT.

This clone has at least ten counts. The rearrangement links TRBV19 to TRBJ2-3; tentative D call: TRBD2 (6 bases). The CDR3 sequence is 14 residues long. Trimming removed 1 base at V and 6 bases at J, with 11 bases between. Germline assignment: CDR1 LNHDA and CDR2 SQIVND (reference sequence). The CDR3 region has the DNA TGTGCCAGTAGTATAGCGGGGGTAATGGATACGCAGTATTTT. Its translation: CASSIAGVMDTQYF.

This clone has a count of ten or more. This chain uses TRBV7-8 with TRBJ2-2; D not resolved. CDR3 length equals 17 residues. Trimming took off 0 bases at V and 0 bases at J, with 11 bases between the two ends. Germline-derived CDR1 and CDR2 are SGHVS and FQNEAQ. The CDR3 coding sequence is TGTGCCAGCAGCTTAGCGCTACAGAGGCCGAACACCGGGGAGCTGTTTTTT. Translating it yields CASSLALQRPNTGELFF.

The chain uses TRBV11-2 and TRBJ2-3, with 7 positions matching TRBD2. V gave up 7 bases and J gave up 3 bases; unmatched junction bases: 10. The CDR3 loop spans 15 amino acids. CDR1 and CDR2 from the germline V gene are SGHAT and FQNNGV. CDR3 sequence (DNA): TGTGCCAGCACCATAGAGGGAGGGGTAACAGATACGCAGTATTTT. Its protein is CASTIEGGVTDTQYF.

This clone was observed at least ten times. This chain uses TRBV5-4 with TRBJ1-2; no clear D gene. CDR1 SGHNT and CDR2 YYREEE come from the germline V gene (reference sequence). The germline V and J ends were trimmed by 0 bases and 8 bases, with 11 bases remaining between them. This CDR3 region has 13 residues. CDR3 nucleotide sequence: TGTGCCAGCAGCTTGGTCGGAGGGAACGGCTACACCTTC. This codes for CASSLVGGNGYTF.

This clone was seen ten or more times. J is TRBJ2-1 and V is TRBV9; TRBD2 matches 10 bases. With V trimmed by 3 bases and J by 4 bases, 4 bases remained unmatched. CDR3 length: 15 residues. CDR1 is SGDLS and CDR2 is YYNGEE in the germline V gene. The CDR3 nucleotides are TGTGCCAGCAGCGCCGGGACTAGCGAGTACAATGAGCAGTTCTTC. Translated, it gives CASSAGTSEYNEQFF.

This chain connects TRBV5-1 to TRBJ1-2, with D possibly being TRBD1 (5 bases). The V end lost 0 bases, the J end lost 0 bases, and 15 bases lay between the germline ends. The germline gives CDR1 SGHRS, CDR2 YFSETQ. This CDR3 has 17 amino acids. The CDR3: CASSLAGGTRANYGYTF. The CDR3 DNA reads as TGCGCCAGCAGCTTGGCCGGGGGGACCCGAGCTAACTATGGCTACACCTTC.

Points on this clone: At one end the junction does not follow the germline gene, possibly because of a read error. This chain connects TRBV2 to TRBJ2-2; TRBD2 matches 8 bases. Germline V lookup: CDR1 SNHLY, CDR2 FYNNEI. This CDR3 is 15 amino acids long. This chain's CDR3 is CASIVPGGVTGELFF. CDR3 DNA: TGTGCCAGCATTGTACCGGGGGGGGTCACCGGCGAGCTGTTTTTT.

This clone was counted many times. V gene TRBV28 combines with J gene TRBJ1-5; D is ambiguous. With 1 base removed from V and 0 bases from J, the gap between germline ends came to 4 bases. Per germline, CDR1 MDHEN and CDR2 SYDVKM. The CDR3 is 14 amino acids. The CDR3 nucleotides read TGTGCCAGCAGTTTATTTGATAGCAATCAGCCCCAGCATTTT. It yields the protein CASSLFDSNQPQHF.

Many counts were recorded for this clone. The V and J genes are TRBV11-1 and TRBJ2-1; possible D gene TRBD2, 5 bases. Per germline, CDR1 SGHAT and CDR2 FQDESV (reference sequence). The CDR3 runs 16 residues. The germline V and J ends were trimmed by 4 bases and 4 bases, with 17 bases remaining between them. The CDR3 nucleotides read TGTGCCAGCAGCTCCGCGGCCAGGAGGAGTTACAATGAGCAGTTCTTC. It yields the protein CASSSAARRSYNEQFF.

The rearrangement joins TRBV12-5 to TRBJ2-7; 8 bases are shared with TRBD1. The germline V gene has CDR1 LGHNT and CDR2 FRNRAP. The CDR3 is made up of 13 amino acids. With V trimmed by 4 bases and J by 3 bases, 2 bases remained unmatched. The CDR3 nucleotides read TGTGCTAGTGGTTCGACAGGGGTCTACGAGCAGTACTTC. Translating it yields CASGSTGVYEQYF.

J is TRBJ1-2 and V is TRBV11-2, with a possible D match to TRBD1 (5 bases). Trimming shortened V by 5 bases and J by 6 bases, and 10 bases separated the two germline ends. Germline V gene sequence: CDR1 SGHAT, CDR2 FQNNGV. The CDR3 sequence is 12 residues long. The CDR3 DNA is TGTGCCAGCAGCCAAGAGACAGATGGCTACACCTTC. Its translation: CASSQETDGYTF.

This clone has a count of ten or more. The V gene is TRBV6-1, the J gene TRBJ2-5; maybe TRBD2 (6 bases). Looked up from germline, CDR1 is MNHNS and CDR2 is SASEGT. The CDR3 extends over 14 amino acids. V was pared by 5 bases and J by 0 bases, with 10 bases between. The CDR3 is CASSFREYQETQYF. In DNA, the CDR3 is TGTGCCAGCAGTTTTCGGGAGTACCAAGAGACCCAGTACTTC.

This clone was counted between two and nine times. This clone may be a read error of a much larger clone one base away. The CDR3 nucleotides are TGTGCCAGCAGCCTGACAGGGAATAACACAGATACGCAGTATTTT. It translates to CASSLTGNNTDTQYF. This chain connects TRBV5-8 to TRBJ2-3; 7 nucleotides align to TRBD1. The CDR3 is 15 amino acids. After removal of 4 bases from V and 2 bases from J, the junction contained 7 bases not matched to a gene. The germline V gene encodes CDR1 SGHTS and CDR2 YDEGEE.

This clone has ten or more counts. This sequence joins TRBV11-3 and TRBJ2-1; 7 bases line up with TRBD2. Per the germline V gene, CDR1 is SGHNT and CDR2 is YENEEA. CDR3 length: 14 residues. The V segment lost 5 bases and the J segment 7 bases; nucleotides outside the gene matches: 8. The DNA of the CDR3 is TGTGCCAGCAGCCCTGGGAGGGTTCGGAATGAGCAGTTCTTC. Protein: CASSPGRVRNEQFF.

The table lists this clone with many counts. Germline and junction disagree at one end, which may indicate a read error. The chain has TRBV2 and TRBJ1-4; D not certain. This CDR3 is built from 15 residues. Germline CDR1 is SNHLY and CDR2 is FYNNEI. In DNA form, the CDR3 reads TGTGCCAGCGCGAGGAGAGATGCAACTAATGAAAAACTGTCTTTT. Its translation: CASARRDATNEKLSF. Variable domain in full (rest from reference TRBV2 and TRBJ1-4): EPEVTQTPSHQVTQMGQEVILRCVPISNHLYFYWYRQILGQKVEFLVSFYNNEISEKSEIFDDQFSVERPDGSNFTLKIRSTKLEDSAMYFCASARRDATNEKLSFGSGTQLSVL.